This entry features one TCR beta chain sequence. No antigen is known for it. The sample is drawn from a study of PD-1 blockade in classical Hodgkin lymphoma. Study-wide results and limits: Newly diagnosed patients reportedly had lower baseline TCR diversity than healthy donors.

Each patient experienced a relapse that followed autologous stem cell transplantation, and brentuximab vedotin exposure varied. Looked up from germline, CDR1 is LGHNA and CDR2 is YSLEER. The CDR3 contains 15 residues. Trimming pared 0 bases from V and 7 bases from J, leaving 16 bases between. Data came from immunoSEQ multiplex PCR; TCRdb stores just in-frame clones and leaves some out. Of 49,000 or so clones in the sample, over 60% were seen once. The chain joins TRBV4-3 to TRBJ2-7; the D call may be TRBD1 or TRBD2 (5 bases each). Sequenced here: peripheral blood mononuclear cells (PBMCs), sampled before the second cycle of nivolumab. The TCR comes from a human donor with classical Hodgkin lymphoma. The CDR3 DNA sequence: TGCGCCAGCAGCCAAGATCACGGGACCGCGTGGGAGCAGTACTTC. As protein: CASSQDHGTAWEQYF.